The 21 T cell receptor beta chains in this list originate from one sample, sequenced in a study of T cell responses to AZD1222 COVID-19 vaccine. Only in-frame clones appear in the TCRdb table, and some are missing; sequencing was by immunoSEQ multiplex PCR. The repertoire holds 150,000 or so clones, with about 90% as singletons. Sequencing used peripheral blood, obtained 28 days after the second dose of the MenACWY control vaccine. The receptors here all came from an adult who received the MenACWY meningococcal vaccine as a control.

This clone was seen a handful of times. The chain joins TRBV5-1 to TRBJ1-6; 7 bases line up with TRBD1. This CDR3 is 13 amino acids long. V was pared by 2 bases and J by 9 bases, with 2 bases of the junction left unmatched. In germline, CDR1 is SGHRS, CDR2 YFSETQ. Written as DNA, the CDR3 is TGCGCCAGCAGCTTTGGACAGGCTTCACCCCTCCACTTT. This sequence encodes CASSFGQASPLHF.

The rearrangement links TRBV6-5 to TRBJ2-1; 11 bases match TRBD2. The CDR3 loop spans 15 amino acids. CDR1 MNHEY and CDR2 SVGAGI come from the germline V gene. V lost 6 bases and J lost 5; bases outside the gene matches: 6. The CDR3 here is CASSTLAGGHNEQFF. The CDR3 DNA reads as TGTGCCAGCAGCACTCTAGCGGGAGGTCACAATGAGCAGTTCTTC.

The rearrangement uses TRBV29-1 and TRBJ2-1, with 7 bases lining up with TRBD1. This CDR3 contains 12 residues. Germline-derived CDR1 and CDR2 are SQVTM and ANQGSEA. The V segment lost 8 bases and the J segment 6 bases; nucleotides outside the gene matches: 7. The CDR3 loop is CSFRQGFNEQFF. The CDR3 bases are TGCAGCTTCCGACAGGGCTTCAATGAGCAGTTCTTC.

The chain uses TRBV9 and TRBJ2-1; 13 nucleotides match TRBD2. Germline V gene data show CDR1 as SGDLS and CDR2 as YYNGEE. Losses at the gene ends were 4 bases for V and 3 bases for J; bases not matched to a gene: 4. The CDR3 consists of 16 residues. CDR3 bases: TGTGCCAGCAGCTGGACTAGCGGGAGAGACTACAATGAGCAGTTCTTC. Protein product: CASSWTSGRDYNEQFF.

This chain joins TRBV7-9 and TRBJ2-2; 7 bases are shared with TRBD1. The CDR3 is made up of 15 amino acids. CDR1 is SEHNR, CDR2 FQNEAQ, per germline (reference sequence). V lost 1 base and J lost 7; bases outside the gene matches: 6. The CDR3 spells CASSLGPGTVGELFF. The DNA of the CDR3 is TGTGCCAGCAGCTTAGGTCCGGGGACAGTCGGGGAGCTGTTTTTT.

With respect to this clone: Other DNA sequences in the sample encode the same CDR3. CDR3 in amino acids: CASSERGPNYGYTF. CDR3 coding DNA: TGTGCCAGCAGTGAAAGGGGGCCCAACTATGGCTACACCTTC. This chain connects TRBV25-1 to TRBJ1-2; TRBD1 aligns across 7 bases. This CDR3 has 14 residues. Germline values: CDR1 MGHDK, CDR2 SYGVNS. The V gene end was trimmed by 2 bases and the J gene end by 2 bases; junction bases not matched to a gene: 2.

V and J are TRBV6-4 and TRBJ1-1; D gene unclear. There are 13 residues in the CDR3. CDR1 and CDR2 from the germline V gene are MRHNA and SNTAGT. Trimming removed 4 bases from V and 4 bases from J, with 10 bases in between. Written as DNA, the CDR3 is TGTGCCAGCAGTGTTGGGTTGGGCACTGAAGCTTTCTTT. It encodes CASSVGLGTEAFF.

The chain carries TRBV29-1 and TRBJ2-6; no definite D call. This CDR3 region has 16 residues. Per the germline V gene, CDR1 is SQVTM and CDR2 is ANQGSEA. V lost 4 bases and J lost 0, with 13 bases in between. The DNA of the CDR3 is TGCAGCGTTGTGTCAGGAACACTCTCTGGGGCCAACGTCCTGACTTTC. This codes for CSVVSGTLSGANVLTF.

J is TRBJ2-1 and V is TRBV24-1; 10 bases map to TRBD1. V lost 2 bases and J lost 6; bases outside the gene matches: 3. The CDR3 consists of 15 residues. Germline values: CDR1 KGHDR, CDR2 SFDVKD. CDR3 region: CATSDWDRGANEQFF. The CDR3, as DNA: TGTGCCACCAGTGATTGGGACAGGGGTGCCAATGAGCAGTTCTTC.

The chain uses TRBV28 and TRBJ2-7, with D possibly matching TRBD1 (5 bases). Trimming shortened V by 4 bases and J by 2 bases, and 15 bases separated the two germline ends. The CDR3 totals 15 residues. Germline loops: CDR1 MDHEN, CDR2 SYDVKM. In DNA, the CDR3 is TGTGCCAGCAGTTGGAGAACAGGCTACCCCTACGAGCAGTACTTC. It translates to CASSWRTGYPYEQYF.

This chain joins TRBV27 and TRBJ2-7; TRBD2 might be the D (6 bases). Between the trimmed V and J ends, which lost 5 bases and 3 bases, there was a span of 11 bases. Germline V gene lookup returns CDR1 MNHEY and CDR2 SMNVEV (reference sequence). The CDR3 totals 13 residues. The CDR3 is CASSPGTLYEQYF. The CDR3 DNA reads TGTGCCAGCAGTCCGGGGACTCTCTACGAGCAGTACTTC.

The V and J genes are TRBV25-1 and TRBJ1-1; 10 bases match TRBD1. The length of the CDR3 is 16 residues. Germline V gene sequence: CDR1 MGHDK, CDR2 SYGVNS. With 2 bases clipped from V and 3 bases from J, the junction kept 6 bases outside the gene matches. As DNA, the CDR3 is TGTGCCAGCAGTGAAGTGGGACAGGGGAGGGACACTGAAGCTTTCTTT. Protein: CASSEVGQGRDTEAFF.

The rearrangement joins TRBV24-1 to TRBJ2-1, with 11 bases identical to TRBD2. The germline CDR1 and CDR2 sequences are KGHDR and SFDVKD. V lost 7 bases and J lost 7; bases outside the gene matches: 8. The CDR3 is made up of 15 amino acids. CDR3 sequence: CATSLTSGSLNEQFF. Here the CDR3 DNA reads TGTGCCACCAGCCTCACTAGCGGGAGCTTGAATGAGCAGTTCTTC.

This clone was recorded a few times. Written as DNA, the CDR3 is TGTGCCTGGAGCCCCGGGACAGGGGACTCACCCCTCCACTTT. This encodes CAWSPGTGDSPLHF. The V call is TRBV30, the J call TRBJ1-6, with 10 bases matching TRBD1. V lost 3 bases, J lost 10 bases, and 6 bases stayed unmatched. The CDR3 length is 14 residues. Germline V lookup: CDR1 GTSNPN, CDR2 SVGIG (reference sequence).

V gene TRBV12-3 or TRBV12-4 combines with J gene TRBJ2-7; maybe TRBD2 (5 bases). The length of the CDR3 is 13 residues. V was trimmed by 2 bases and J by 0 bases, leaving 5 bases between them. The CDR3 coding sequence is TGTGCCAGCAGTTTAACTAGCTCCTACGAGCAGTACTTC. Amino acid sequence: CASSLTSSYEQYF.

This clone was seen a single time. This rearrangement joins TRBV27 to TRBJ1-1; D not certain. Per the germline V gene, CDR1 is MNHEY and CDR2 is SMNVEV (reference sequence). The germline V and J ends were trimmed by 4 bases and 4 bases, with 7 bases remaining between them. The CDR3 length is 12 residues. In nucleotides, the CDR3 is TGTGCCAGCAGTTCCCCACCCACTGAAGCTTTCTTT. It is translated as CASSSPPTEAFF.

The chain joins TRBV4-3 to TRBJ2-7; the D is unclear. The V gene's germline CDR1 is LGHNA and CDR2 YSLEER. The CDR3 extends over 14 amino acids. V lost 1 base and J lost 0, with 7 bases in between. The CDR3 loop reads CASSQAPNSYEQYF. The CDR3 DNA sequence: TGCGCCAGCAGCCAAGCTCCAAACTCCTACGAGCAGTACTTC.

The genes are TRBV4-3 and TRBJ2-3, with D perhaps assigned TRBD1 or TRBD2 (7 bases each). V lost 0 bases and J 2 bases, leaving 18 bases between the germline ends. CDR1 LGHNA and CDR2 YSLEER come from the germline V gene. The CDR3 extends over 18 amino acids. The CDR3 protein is CASSQEVGGRGPTDTQYF. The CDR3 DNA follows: TGCGCCAGCAGCCAAGAGGTTGGAGGGAGGGGGCCCACAGATACGCAGTATTTT.

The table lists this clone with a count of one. CDR3 sequence reads: CASRVQGEPQHF. The DNA for the CDR3 is TGTGCCAGCAGAGTACAAGGGGAGCCCCAGCATTTT. This chain links TRBV28 with TRBJ1-5; tentatively, D is TRBD1 (5 bases). The CDR3 spans 12 residues. Germline values: CDR1 MDHEN, CDR2 SYDVKM. V lost 6 bases and J lost 8, with 11 bases in between. The full variable domain, rest sourced from reference TRBV28 and TRBJ1-5, is DVKVTQSSRYLVKRTGEKVFLECVQDMDHENMFWYRQDPGLGLRLIYFSYDVKMKEKGDIPEGYSVSREKKERFSLILESASTNQTSMYLCASRVQGEPQHFGDGTRLSIL.

The CDR3 protein is CASSSSPPGDSPLHF. For the CDR3, the DNA is TGTGCCAGCAGCTCATCTCCCCCGGGGGATTCACCCCTCCACTTT. The V gene is TRBV7-2, the J gene TRBJ1-6; weak D call: TRBD1 (5 bases). The CDR3 spans 15 residues. V was cut by 4 bases and J by 8 bases, with 15 bases left in between. CDR1 is SGHTA, CDR2 FQGNSA, per germline.

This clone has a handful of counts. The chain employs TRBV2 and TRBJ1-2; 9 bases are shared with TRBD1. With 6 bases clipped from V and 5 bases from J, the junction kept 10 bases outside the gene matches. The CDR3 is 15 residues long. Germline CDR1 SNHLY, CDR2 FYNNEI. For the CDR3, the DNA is TGTGCCAGCAGCCAAACAACAGGGGGCATATATGGCTACACCTTC. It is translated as CASSQTTGGIYGYTF.